This TCR beta chain was documented in a study of T cell responses to AZD1222 COVID-19 vaccine. The study, taken as a whole, reports: Close to half of all spike-specific TCRs reportedly target regions of the variants that are unmutated. Possibly, clonal diversity was underestimated; donors were largely white British and included more females. No repertoire was sampled before or during the peak T cell response, only after it.

Germline-derived CDR1 and CDR2 are LNHNV and YYDKDF (reference sequence). V gave up 1 base and J gave up 4 bases, with 16 bases separating them. The CDR3 loop spans 16 amino acids. Turning to this clone: Antigen: not known.

Sequencing used immunoSEQ multiplex PCR; TCRdb keeps in-frame clones, though not all of them. The repertoire holds roughly 130,000 clones, with 80% to 90% as singletons. The V and J genes are TRBV15 and TRBJ1-2; tentative D call: TRBD1 (6 bases). Sequenced material: peripheral blood, taken on day 0 of AZD1222 vaccination. The source is an adult in good health. The CDR3 here is CATSRGGAFQAYGYTF. The CDR3 DNA is TGTGCCACCAGCAGAGGGGGGGCTTTTCAGGCCTATGGCTACACCTTC.